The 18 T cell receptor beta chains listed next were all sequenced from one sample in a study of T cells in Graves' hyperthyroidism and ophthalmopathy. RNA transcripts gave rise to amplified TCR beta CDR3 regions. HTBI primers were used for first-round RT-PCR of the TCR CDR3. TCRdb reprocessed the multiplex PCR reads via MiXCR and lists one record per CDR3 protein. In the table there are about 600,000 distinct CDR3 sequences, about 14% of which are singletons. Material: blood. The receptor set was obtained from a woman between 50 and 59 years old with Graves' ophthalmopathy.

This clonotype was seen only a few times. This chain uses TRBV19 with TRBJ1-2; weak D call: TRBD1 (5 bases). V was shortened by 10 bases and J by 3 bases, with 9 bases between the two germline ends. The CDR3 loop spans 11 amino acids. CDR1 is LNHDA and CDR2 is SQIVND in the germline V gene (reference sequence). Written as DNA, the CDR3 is TGTGCCACCACGGGGGACTATGGCTACACCTTC. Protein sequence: CATTGDYGYTF.

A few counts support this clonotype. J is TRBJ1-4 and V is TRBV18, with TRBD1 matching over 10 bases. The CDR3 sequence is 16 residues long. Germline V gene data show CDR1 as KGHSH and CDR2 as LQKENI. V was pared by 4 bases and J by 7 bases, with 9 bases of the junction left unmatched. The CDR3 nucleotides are TGTGCCAGCTCACTCAAGCCGGGACAGGGGACTGAAAAACTGTTTTTT. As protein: CASSLKPGQGTEKLFF.

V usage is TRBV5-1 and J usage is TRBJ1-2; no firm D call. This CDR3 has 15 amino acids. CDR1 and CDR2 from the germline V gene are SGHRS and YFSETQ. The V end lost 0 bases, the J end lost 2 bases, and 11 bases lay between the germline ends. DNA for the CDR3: TGCGCCAGCAGCTTGGAAGGGTTGGTAAACTATGGCTACACCTTC. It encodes CASSLEGLVNYGYTF.

The CDR3 sequence: CASNAGWSSYEQYF. CDR3 sequence (DNA): TGTGCCAGCAACGCGGGATGGAGCTCCTACGAGCAGTACTTC. The rearrangement links TRBV6-1 to TRBJ2-7; D perhaps matches TRBD2 (6 bases). CDR1 MNHNS and CDR2 SASEGT come from the germline V gene. The CDR3 extends over 14 amino acids. Trimming stripped 7 bases from V and 0 bases from J, with 13 bases between.

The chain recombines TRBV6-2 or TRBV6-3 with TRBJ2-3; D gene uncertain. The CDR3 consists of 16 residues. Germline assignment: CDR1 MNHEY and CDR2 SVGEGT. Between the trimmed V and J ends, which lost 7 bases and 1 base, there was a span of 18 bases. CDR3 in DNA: TGTGCCAGCACGGCAGGTCTCACGATTTGCACAGATACGCAGTATTTT. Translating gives CASTAGLTICTDTQYF.

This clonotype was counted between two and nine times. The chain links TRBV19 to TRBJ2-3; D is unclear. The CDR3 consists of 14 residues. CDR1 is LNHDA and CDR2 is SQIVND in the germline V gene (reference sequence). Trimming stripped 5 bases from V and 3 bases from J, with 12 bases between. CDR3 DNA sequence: TGTGCCAGTAGTCGCCAGTTTATTACAGATACGCAGTATTTT. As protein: CASSRQFITDTQYF. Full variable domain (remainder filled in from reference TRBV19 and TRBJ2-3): DGGITQSPKYLFRKEGQNVTLSCEQNLNHDAMYWYRQDPGQGLRLIYYSQIVNDFQKGDIAEGYSVSREKKESFPLTVTSAQKNPTAFYLCASSRQFITDTQYFGPGTRLTVL.

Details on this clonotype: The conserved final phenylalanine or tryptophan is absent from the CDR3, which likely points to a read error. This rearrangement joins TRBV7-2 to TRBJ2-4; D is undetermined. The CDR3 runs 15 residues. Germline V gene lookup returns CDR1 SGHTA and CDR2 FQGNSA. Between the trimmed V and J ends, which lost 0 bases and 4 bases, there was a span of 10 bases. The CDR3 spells CASSLARTMKNIQYL. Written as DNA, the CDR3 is TGTGCCAGCAGCTTAGCGCGGACCATGAAAAACATTCAGTACCTC.

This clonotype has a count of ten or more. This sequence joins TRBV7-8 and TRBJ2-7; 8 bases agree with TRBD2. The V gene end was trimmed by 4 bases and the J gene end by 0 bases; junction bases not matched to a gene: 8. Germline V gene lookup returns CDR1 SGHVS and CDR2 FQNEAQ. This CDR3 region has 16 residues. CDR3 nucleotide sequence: TGTGCCAGCAGCTCCGTGGGCCGGGGGGGCTCCTACGAGCAGTACTTC. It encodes CASSSVGRGGSYEQYF.

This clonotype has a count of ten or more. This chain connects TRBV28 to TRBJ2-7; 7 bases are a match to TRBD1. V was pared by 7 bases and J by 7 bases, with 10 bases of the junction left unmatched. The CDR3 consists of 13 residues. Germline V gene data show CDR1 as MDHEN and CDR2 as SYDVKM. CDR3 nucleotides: TGTGCCAGCAAGCACAGGGGTTTGGGTGAGCAGTACTTC. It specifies CASKHRGLGEQYF.

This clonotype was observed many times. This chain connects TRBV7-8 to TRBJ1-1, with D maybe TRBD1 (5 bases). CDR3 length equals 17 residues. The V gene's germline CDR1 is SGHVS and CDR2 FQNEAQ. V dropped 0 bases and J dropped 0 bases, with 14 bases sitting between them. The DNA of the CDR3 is TGTGCCAGCAGCTTAGCCCGCCAGGGTAGGGTGAACACTGAAGCTTTCTTT. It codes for CASSLARQGRVNTEAFF. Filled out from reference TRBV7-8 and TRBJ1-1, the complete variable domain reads GAGVSQSPRYKVAKRGQDVALRCDPISGHVSLFWYQQALGQGPEFLTYFQNEAQLDKSGLPSDRFFAERPEGSVSTLKIQRTQQEDSAVYLCASSLARQGRVNTEAFFGQGTRLTVV.

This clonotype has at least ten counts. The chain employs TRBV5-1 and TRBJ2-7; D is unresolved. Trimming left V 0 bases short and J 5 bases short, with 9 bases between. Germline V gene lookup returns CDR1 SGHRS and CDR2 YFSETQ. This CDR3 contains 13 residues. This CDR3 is CASSLEGFHEQYF. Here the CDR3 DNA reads TGCGCCAGCAGCTTGGAAGGGTTCCACGAGCAGTACTTC.

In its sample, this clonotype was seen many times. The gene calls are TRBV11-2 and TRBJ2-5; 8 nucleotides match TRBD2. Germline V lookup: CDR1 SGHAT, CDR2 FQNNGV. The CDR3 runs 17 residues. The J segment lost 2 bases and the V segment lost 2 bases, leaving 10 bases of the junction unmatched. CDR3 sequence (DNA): TGTGCCAGCAGCTTAACGCCTCTAGCGGGTTTTCAAGAGACCCAGTACTTC. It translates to CASSLTPLAGFQETQYF.

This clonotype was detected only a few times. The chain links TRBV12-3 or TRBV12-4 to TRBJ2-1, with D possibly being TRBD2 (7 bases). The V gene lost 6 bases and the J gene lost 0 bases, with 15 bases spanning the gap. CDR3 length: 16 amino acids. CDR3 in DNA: TGTGCCAGCAGAGTGGGGGGAGGGGGCTCCTACAATGAGCAGTTCTTC. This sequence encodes CASRVGGGGSYNEQFF.

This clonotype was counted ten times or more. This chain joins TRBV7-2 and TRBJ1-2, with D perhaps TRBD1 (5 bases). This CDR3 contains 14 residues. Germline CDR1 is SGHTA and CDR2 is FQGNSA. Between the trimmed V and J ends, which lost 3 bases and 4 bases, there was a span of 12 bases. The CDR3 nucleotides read TGTGCCAGCAGCTTGGGCCCTCAGGGCTATGGCTACACCTTC. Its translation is CASSLGPQGYGYTF.

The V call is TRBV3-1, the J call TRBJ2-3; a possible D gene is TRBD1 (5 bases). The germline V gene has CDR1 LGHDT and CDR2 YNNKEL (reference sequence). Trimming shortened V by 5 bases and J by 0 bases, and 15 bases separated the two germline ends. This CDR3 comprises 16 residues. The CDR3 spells CASSVGSDISTDTQYF. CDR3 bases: TGTGCCAGCAGCGTAGGGTCGGACATTAGCACAGATACGCAGTATTTT.

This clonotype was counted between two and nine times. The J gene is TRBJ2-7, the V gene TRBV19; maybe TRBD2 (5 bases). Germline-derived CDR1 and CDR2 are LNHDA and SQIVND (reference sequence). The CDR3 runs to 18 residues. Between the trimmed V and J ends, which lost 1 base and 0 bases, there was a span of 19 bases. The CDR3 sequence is CASSIVPGMFPSSYEQYF. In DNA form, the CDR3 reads TGTGCCAGTAGTATAGTTCCGGGAATGTTCCCGAGCTCCTACGAGCAGTACTTC.

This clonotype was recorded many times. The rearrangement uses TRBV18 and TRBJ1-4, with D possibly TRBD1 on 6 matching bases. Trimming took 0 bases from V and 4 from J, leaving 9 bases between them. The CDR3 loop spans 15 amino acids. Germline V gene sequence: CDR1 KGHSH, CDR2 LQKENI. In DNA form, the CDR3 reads TGTGCCAGCTCACCACCAGGGGGGCTTAATGAAAAACTGTTTTTT. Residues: CASSPPGGLNEKLFF.

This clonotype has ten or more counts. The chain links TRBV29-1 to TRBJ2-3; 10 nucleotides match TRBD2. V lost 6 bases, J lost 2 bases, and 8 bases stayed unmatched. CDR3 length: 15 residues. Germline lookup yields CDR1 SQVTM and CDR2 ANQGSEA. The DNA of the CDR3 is TGCAGCGTCACGACTAGCGGGTCAAACACAGATACGCAGTATTTT. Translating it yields CSVTTSGSNTDTQYF.